The 2 T cell receptor beta chains below come from one sample, sequenced in a study of blood T cell repertoires in COVID-19 (dated by TCRdb to 2020 to 2022). The method behind the library was the immunoSEQ multiplex PCR assay. Sourced from immuneACCESS, this table was stored by TCRdb with only in-frame sequences that have V and J called. A share of the clones is absent; for the studies checked, an unresolved V gene accounts for under half, and the remainder has no known explanation. Counted in this sample were about 49,000 clones; about 86% of them appeared once. Together, the top ten hold less than 6.5% of the sample. The sample consisted of peripheral blood. The receptors come from a man between 35 and 55 years old with active COVID-19.

The V gene is TRBV10-3, the J gene TRBJ2-7; TRBD2 aligns across 13 bases. The CDR3 is made up of 16 amino acids. From germline, CDR1 is ENHRY and CDR2 SYGVKD. V dropped 10 bases and J dropped 2; count of bases not matched to a gene: 11. Here the CDR3 reads CATTIGTSGIAYEQYF. CDR3 sequence (DNA): TGTGCCACGACTATAGGGACTAGCGGGATTGCCTACGAGCAGTACTTC.

The V gene is TRBV27, the J gene TRBJ2-7; 11 nucleotides line up with TRBD1. After removal of 6 bases from V and 5 bases from J, the junction contained 6 bases not matched to a gene. The CDR3 has 14 amino acids. The V gene's germline CDR1 is MNHEY and CDR2 SMNVEV (reference sequence). The CDR3 DNA follows: TGTGCCAGCAGATACGGACAGGGGGCCCACGAGCAGTACTTC. It yields the protein CASRYGQGAHEQYF.